The T cell receptor (beta chain) under discussion was sequenced for a study of CD8+CD57+ T cells in acquired aplastic anemia. Turning to the study itself: When averaged, DNA from sorted CD4+ and CD8+ cells came to approximately 3.2 ug.

This clonotype was counted a few times. Its antigen remains unidentified. Profiling that covered TCR beta VDJ and CDR3 relied on genomic DNA as its template. One entry per CDR3 protein, called by TCRdb with MiXCR from the reads. Among tens of thousands of distinct CDR3 sequences listed, roughly 77% were seen once. Study findings and constraints: Patients showed no significant difference from controls in CD8+ Simpson's diversity. Comparison of patients with controls identified around 30 shared CD8+ CDR3 sequences.

V was trimmed by 6 bases and J by 0 bases, leaving 12 bases between them. The CDR3 has 15 residues. Germline V gene lookup returns CDR1 LNHDA and CDR2 SQIVND (reference sequence). The clonotype originates from a human donor in good health, serving as a control. The sequenced sample was sorted CD4+, CD8+, or CD8+CD57+ T cells (not recorded which) from PBMCs. The genes are TRBV19 and TRBJ2-1, with D possibly matching TRBD2 (6 bases). CDR3 nucleotides: TGTGCCAGTAGCCCGGGGCGGGGCTCCTACAATGAGCAGTTCTTC. Amino acid sequence: CASSPGRGSYNEQFF.